Each of the 26 T cell receptor beta chains below was sequenced from the same sample in a study of T cells in localized non-small cell lung cancer. Clones were sequenced by immunoSEQ multiplex PCR, and TCRdb holds only the in-frame ones, with some missing. The table lists about 28,000 clones, roughly 89% of them singletons. The source material was peripheral blood, sampled before any cancer treatment. The receptors derive from a woman aged 18 to 49 with stage I lung adenocarcinoma.

The V gene is TRBV18, the J gene TRBJ2-5; TRBD1 aligns across 7 bases. This CDR3 comprises 13 residues. V lost 3 bases to trimming and J lost 4 bases; unmatched junction nucleotides: 2. The germline gives CDR1 KGHSH, CDR2 LQKENI. CDR3 sequence: CASSPGQIETQYF. The CDR3 DNA follows: TGTGCCAGCTCACCGGGACAGATAGAGACCCAGTACTTC.

This clone was counted a single time. CDR3 in DNA: TGTGCCAGCACCCCGGGACAGTCCACGGTCACGATGTCCGAGCAGTACTTC. Translation gives CASTPGQSTVTMSEQYF. The V call is TRBV11-2, the J call TRBJ2-7; 7 bases are shared with TRBD1. After removal of 7 bases from V and 6 bases from J, the junction contained 21 bases not matched to a gene. The length of the CDR3 is 17 residues. Germline CDR1 and CDR2: SGHAT and FQNNGV.

The V gene is TRBV11-2, the J gene TRBJ2-4; 10 bases are shared with TRBD2. The CDR3 contains 18 residues. V dropped 3 bases and J dropped 1; count of bases not matched to a gene: 9. CDR1 is SGHAT and CDR2 is FQNNGV in the germline V gene. This CDR3 is CASSFLSGRDRAKNIQYF. The CDR3 DNA is TGTGCCAGCAGCTTCCTGAGCGGGAGGGACCGGGCCAAAAACATTCAGTACTTC.

The chain recombines TRBV11-3 with TRBJ2-3, with 7 bases matching TRBD2. This CDR3 spans 16 amino acids. Trimming took 5 bases from V and 5 from J; bases not matched to a gene: 13. Germline-derived CDR1 and CDR2 are SGHNT and YENEEA. The CDR3 loop reads CASSPRGGRAVDTQYF. The CDR3 region has the DNA TGTGCCAGCAGCCCCCGTGGGGGGAGGGCCGTAGATACGCAGTATTTT. Supplemented by reference TRBV11-3 and TRBJ2-3, the full variable domain reads EAGVVQSPRYKIIEKKQPVAFWCNPISGHNTLYWYLQNLGQGPELLIRYENEEAVDDSQLPKDRFSAERLKGVDSTLKIQPAELGDSAVYLCASSPRGGRAVDTQYFGPGTRLTVL.

The table lists this clone with a count of one. The chain is built from TRBV7-6 and TRBJ1-3; D is undetermined. The V end was cut by 1 base, the J end by 4 bases, with 2 bases between. This CDR3 is 12 amino acids long. CDR1 and CDR2 from the germline V gene are SGHVS and FNYEAQ. DNA of the CDR3: TGTGCCAGCAGCTTAGGCGGAAACACCATATATTTT. Protein product: CASSLGGNTIYF.

The rearrangement links TRBV28 to TRBJ1-5; D is unresolved. This CDR3 contains 13 residues. V dropped 4 bases and J dropped 5 bases, with 9 bases sitting between them. Germline V gene sequence: CDR1 MDHEN, CDR2 SYDVKM. The CDR3, as DNA: TGTGCCAGCAGTTCCGGAGACTATCAGCCCCAGCATTTT. Encoded protein: CASSSGDYQPQHF.

This sequence joins TRBV6-4 and TRBJ1-5; D gene uncertain. The CDR3 spans 17 residues. V lost 0 bases to trimming and J lost 3 bases, with 15 bases between them. The germline CDR1 and CDR2 sequences are MRHNA and SNTAGT. This CDR3 is CASSDSNIDGFNQPQHF. The CDR3 DNA reads TGTGCCAGCAGTGACTCGAATATAGACGGATTCAATCAGCCCCAGCATTTT.

The V call is TRBV6-6, the J call TRBJ2-7; 8 positions agree with TRBD1. The CDR3 runs 14 residues. Germline assignment: CDR1 MNHNY and CDR2 SVGAGI (reference sequence). Trimming cost V 6 bases and J 2 bases; bases outside gene matches: 6. The CDR3 protein is CASSGQGKTYEQYF. The DNA for the CDR3 is TGTGCCAGCAGCGGACAGGGAAAGACCTACGAGCAGTACTTC.

Here the CDR3 DNA reads TGCGCCAGCAGCCCCTACCGGGACAGAGCTAACTATGGCTACACCTTC. Translated, it gives CASSPYRDRANYGYTF. V usage is TRBV4-1 and J usage is TRBJ1-2; 7 bases are a match to TRBD1. The junction had 8 bases not matched to a gene; V was cut back by 4 bases and J by 0 bases. CDR3 length: 16 residues. Germline values: CDR1 MGHRA, CDR2 YSYEKL.

The chain employs TRBV7-9 and TRBJ1-5, with D possibly matching TRBD1 (6 bases). V was shortened by 5 bases and J by 1 base, with 12 bases between the two germline ends. The V gene's germline CDR1 is SEHNR and CDR2 FQNEAQ (reference sequence). The CDR3 runs 15 residues. This CDR3 reads CASSPGAWSNQPQHF. DNA for the CDR3: TGTGCCAGCAGCCCAGGGGCGTGGAGCAATCAGCCCCAGCATTTT.

V gene TRBV10-3 combines with J gene TRBJ2-5; D call uncertain. The J call may be incorrect, as the DNA end agrees better with TRBJ2-7. Looked up from germline, CDR1 is ENHRY and CDR2 is SYGVKD. The CDR3 sequence is 12 residues long. CDR3 in DNA: TGTGCCATCAGCCGTGACGGCTACGAGCAGTACTTC. Encoded protein: CAISRDGYEQYF.

This chain joins TRBV2 and TRBJ2-7; 11 nucleotides align to TRBD2. There are 15 residues in the CDR3. V dropped 7 bases and J dropped 1; count of bases not matched to a gene: 6. The V gene's germline CDR1 is SNHLY and CDR2 FYNNEI. The DNA of the CDR3 is TGTGCCAGCAAACTAGCGGGAGAACGGTCCTACGAGCAGTACTTC. Its protein is CASKLAGERSYEQYF. The full variable domain, completed using reference TRBV2 and TRBJ2-7, is EPEVTQTPSHQVTQMGQEVILRCVPISNHLYFYWYRQILGQKVEFLVSFYNNEISEKSEIFDDQFSVERPDGSNFTLKIRSTKLEDSAMYFCASKLAGERSYEQYFGPGTRLTVT.

The chain couples TRBV19 to TRBJ1-2; TRBD1 agrees at 10 bases. Germline CDR1 reads LNHDA; CDR2 reads SQIVND (reference sequence). This CDR3 has 15 residues. The J segment lost 4 bases and the V segment lost 6 bases, leaving 8 bases of the junction unmatched. The chain's CDR3 is CASRSGTGDVYGYTF. CDR3 nucleotide sequence: TGTGCCAGTAGATCAGGGACAGGGGACGTCTATGGCTACACCTTC.

This clone was detected once. CDR3 in DNA: TGTGCCAGCAGTCACCCCCAACTCGGGGGAGGTCAGCCCCAGCATTTT. Protein sequence: CASSHPQLGGGQPQHF. V usage is TRBV6-6 and J usage is TRBJ1-5, with D perhaps TRBD1 (5 bases). V was shortened by 5 bases and J by 6 bases, with 20 bases between the two germline ends. CDR3 length: 16 residues. The germline gives CDR1 MNHNY, CDR2 SVGAGI (reference sequence).

This clone has only one observation. V and J are TRBV27 and TRBJ1-5, with D uncertain. The CDR3 sequence is 13 residues long. V was clipped by 2 bases and J by 0 bases, with 2 bases between them. Germline CDR1 and CDR2: MNHEY and SMNVEV (reference sequence). DNA of the CDR3: TGTGCCAGCAGTTTAGGTAGCAATCAGCCCCAGCATTTT. Protein product: CASSLGSNQPQHF.

This rearrangement joins TRBV18 to TRBJ2-7; 12 nucleotides agree with TRBD2. Per germline, CDR1 KGHSH and CDR2 LQKENI. Trimming took 3 bases from V and 0 from J; bases not matched to a gene: 6. The CDR3 is made up of 17 amino acids. The CDR3 nucleotides are TGTGCCAGCTCACCCCCGACTAGCGGGGGAAGCTCCTACGAGCAGTACTTC. It is translated as CASSPPTSGGSSYEQYF.

This clone was counted a single time. The rearrangement links TRBV6-5 to TRBJ1-2, with D unclear. The CDR3 runs 15 residues. The germline CDR1 and CDR2 sequences are MNHEY and SVGAGI. Trimming cost V 0 bases and J 7 bases, with 15 bases left between them. The CDR3 region is CASSYSAGLRGGYTF. CDR3 nucleotides: TGTGCCAGCAGTTACTCTGCGGGCCTTCGGGGTGGCTACACCTTC.

V is TRBV9 and J is TRBJ2-3; 11 bases are shared with TRBD2. CDR1 SGDLS and CDR2 YYNGEE come from the germline V gene. Trimming at V came to 3 bases and at J to 5 bases, leaving 5 bases not matched to a gene. The CDR3 is 15 residues long. This CDR3 is CASSDKLAGEDTQYF. DNA for the CDR3: TGTGCCAGCAGCGATAAACTAGCGGGAGAAGATACGCAGTATTTT.

The chain recombines TRBV5-1 with TRBJ1-5, with D possibly TRBD1 on 6 matching bases. V was clipped by 4 bases and J by 3 bases, with 11 bases between them. The CDR3 runs 14 residues. CDR1 and CDR2 from the germline V gene are SGHRS and YFSETQ. CDR3 sequence: CASSPGTINQPQHF. CDR3 nucleotide sequence: TGCGCCAGCAGCCCCGGGACAATCAATCAGCCCCAGCATTTT.

The chain couples TRBV28 to TRBJ1-4; tentatively, D is TRBD1 (6 bases). The CDR3 runs to 16 residues. Trimming removed 2 bases at V and 1 base at J, with 11 bases between. The V gene's germline CDR1 is MDHEN and CDR2 SYDVKM. Written as DNA, the CDR3 is TGTGCCAGCAGTTTACGGGGAGGGGGAACTAATGAAAAACTGTTTTTT. This sequence encodes CASSLRGGGTNEKLFF.

The chain couples TRBV19 to TRBJ1-5, with D possibly matching TRBD1 (5 bases). The CDR3 is 15 residues long. Germline V gene data show CDR1 as LNHDA and CDR2 as SQIVND (reference sequence). The V end was cut by 4 bases, the J end by 4 bases, with 14 bases between. The CDR3 DNA sequence: TGTGCCAGTAGTAGTGGGGGGGATCAAAATCAGCCCCAGCATTTT. Protein: CASSSGGDQNQPQHF.

The chain couples TRBV9 to TRBJ2-3, with D perhaps matching TRBD2 (5 bases). The CDR3 covers 17 residues. Between the trimmed V and J ends, which lost 0 bases and 5 bases, there was a span of 19 bases. Germline CDR1 and CDR2: SGDLS and YYNGEE. The CDR3 DNA is TGTGCCAGCAGCGTAGGGGTGGAGGTCCGATACCAAGATACGCAGTATTTT. Its protein is CASSVGVEVRYQDTQYF.

The chain joins TRBV7-9 to TRBJ1-1; 10 bases map to TRBD1. V was pared by 4 bases and J by 1 base, with 3 bases of the junction left unmatched. Germline loops: CDR1 SEHNR, CDR2 FQNEAQ (reference sequence). This CDR3 spans 15 amino acids. The CDR3 reads CASSYRTGGNTEAFF. The CDR3 region has the DNA TGTGCCAGCAGCTACCGGACAGGGGGGAACACTGAAGCTTTCTTT.

The chain uses TRBV2 and TRBJ2-7; TRBD1 matches 10 bases. CDR1 and CDR2 from the germline V gene are SNHLY and FYNNEI. This CDR3 spans 18 amino acids. J was trimmed by 4 bases and V by 6 bases; bases with no gene match: 18. CDR3 amino acids: CASRHIVGQGPTTYEQYF. The CDR3, as DNA: TGTGCCAGCAGACATATAGTGGGACAGGGGCCAACCACATACGAGCAGTACTTC.

The V and J genes are TRBV5-6 and TRBJ2-1, with unresolved D. The germline V and J ends were trimmed by 4 bases and 6 bases, with 14 bases remaining between them. Germline V lookup: CDR1 SGHDT, CDR2 YYEEEE. CDR3 length: 14 amino acids. DNA of the CDR3: TGTGCCAGCAGCGTTAAGTTGGGGTCCAATGAGCAGTTCTTC. It is translated as CASSVKLGSNEQFF.

V is TRBV18 and J is TRBJ2-1; possibly TRBD1 or TRBD2 for D (6 bases each). The CDR3 sequence is 15 residues long. Trimming left V 2 bases short and J 0 bases short, with 8 bases between. Germline V gives CDR1 KGHSH, CDR2 LQKENI. The CDR3: CASSPKGGSYNEQFF. Written as DNA, the CDR3 is TGTGCCAGCTCACCAAAGGGGGGCTCCTACAATGAGCAGTTCTTC.